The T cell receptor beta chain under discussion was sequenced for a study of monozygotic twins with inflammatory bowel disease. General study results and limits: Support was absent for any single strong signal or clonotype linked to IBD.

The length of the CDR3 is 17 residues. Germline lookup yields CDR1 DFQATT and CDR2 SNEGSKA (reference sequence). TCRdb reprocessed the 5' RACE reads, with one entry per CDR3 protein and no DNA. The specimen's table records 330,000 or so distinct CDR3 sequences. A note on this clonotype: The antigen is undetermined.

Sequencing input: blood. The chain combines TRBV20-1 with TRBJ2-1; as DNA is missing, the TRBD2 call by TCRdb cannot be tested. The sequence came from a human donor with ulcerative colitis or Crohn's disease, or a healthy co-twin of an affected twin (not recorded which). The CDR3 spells CSARPPSSGSSIDEQFF.